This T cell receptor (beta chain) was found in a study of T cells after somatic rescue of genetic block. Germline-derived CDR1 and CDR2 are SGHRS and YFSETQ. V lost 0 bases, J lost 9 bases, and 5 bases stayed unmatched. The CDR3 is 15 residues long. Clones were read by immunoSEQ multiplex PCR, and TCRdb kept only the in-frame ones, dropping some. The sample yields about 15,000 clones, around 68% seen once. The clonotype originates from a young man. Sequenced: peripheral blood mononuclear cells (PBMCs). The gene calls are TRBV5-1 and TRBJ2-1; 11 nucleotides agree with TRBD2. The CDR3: CASSLVAGGPGEQFF. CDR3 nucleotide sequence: TGCGCCAGCAGCTTGGTAGCGGGGGGGCCTGGTGAGCAGTTCTTC. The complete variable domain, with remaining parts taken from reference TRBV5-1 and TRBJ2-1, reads KAGVTQTPRYLIKTRGQQVTLSCSPISGHRSVSWYQQTPGQGLQFLFEYFSETQRNKGNFPGRFSGRQFSNSRSEMNVSTLELGDSALYLCASSLVAGGPGEQFFGPGTRLTVL.